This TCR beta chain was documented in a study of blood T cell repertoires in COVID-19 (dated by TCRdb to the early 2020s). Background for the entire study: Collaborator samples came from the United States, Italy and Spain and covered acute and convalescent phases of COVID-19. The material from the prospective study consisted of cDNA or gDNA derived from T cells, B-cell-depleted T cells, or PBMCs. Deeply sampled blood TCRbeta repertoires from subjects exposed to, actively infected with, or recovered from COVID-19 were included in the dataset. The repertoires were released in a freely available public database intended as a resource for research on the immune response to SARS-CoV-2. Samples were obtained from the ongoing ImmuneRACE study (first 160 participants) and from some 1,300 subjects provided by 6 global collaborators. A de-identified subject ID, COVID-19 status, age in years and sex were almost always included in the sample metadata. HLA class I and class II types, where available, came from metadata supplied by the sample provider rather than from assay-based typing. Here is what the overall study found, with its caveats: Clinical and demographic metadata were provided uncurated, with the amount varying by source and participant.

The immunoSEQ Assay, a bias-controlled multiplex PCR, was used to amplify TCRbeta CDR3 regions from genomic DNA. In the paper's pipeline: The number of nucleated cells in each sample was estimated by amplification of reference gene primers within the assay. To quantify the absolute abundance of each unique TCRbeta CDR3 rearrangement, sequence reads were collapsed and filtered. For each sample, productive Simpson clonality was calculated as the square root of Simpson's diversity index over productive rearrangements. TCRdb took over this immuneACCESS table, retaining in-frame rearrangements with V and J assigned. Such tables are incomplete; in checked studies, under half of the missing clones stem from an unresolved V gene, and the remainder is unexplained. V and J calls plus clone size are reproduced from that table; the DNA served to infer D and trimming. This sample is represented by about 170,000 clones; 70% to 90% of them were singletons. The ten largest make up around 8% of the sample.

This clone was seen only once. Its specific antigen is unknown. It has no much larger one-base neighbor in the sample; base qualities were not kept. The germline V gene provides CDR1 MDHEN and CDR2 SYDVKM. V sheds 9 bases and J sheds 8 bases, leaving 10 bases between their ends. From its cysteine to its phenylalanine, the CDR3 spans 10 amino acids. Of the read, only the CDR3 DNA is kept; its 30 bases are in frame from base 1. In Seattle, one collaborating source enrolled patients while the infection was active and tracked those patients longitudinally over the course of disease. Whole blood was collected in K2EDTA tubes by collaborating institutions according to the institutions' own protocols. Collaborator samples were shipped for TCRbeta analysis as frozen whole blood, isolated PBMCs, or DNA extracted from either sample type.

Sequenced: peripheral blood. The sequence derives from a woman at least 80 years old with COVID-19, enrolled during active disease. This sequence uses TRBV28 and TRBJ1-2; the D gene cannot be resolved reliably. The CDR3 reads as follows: CASEGGGYTF. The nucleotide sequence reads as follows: TGTGCCAGTGAGGGTGGCGGCTACACCTTC.